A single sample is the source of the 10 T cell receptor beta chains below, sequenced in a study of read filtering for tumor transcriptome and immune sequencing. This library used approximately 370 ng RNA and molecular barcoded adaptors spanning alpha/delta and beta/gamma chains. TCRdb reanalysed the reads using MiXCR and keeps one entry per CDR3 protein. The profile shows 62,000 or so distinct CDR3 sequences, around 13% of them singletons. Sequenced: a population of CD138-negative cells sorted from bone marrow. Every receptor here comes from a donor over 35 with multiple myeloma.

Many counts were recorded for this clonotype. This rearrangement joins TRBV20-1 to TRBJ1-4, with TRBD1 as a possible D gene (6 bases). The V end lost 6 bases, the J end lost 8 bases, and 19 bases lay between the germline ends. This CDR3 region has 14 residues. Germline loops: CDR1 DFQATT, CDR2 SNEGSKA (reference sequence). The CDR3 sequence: CSANPWGAEEKLFF. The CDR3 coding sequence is TGCAGTGCCAACCCTTGGGGGGCGGAAGAAAAACTGTTTTTT.

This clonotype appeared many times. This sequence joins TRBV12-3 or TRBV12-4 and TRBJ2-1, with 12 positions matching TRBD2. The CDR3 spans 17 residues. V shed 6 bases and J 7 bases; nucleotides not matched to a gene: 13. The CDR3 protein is CASRKTTGTSGRNEQFF. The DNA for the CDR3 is TGTGCCAGCAGAAAAACTACCGGGACTAGCGGGCGGAATGAGCAGTTCTTC.

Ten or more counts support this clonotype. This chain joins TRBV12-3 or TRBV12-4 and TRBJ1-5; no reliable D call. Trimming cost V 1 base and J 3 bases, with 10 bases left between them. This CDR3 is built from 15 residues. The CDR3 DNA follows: TGTGCCAGCAGTTTAGGACGGGCAAACAATCAGCCCCAGCATTTT. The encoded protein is CASSLGRANNQPQHF.

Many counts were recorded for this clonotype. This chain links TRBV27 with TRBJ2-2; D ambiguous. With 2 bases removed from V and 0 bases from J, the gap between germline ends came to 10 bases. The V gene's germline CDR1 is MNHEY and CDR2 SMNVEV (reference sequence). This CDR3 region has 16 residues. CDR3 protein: CASSLRPPSNTGELFF. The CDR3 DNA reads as TGTGCCAGCAGTTTACGGCCCCCTTCGAACACCGGGGAGCTGTTTTTT.

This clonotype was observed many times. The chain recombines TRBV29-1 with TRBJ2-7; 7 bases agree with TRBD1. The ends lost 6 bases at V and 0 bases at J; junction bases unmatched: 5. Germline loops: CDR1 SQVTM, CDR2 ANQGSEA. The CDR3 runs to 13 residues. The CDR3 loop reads CSVVGTASYEQYF. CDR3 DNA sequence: TGCAGCGTCGTGGGGACAGCCTCCTACGAGCAGTACTTC.

The CDR3: CASSLAGAGGGTEAFF. DNA for the CDR3: TGCGCCAGCAGCTTGGCCGGGGCAGGGGGAGGCACTGAAGCTTTCTTT. This chain joins TRBV5-1 and TRBJ1-1; 7 bases align to TRBD1. The trim removed 0 bases at V and 4 bases at J, leaving 9 bases unmatched. The CDR3 sequence is 16 residues long. Looked up from germline, CDR1 is SGHRS and CDR2 is YFSETQ.

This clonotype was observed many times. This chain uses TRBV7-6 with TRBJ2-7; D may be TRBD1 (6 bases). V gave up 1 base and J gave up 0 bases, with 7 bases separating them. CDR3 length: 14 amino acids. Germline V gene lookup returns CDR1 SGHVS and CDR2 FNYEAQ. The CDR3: CASSLGTVSYEQYF. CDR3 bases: TGTGCCAGCAGCTTAGGGACAGTCTCCTACGAGCAGTACTTC.

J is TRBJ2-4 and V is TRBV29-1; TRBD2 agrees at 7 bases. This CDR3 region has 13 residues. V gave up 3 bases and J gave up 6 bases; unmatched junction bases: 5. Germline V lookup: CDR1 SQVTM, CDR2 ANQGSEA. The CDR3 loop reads CSVEGGVGNIQYF. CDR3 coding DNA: TGCAGCGTTGAGGGGGGGGTTGGAAACATTCAGTACTTC.

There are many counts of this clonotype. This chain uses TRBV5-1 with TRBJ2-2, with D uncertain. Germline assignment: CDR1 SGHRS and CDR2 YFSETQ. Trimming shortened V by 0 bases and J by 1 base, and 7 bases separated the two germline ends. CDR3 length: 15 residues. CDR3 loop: CASSLAVGNTGELFF. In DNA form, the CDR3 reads TGCGCCAGCAGCTTGGCGGTAGGGAACACCGGGGAGCTGTTTTTT.

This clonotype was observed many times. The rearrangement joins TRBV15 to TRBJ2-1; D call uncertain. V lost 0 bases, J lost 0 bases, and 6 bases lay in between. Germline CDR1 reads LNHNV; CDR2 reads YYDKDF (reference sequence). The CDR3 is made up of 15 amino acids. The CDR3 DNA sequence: TGTGCCACCAGCAGAGAACTTGGCTCCTACAATGAGCAGTTCTTC. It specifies CATSRELGSYNEQFF.